This passage covers 8 T cell receptor beta chains from one sample sequenced in a study of CD8 T cells in ankylosing spondylitis. From the 5' RACE reads, TCRdb called clonotypes with MiXCR, one entry per CDR3 protein. The table includes fewer than 250,000 distinct CDR3 sequences, 30% to 40% detected once. The sample taken for sequencing was blood, either unsorted or a sorted T cell fraction (not recorded which). Receptor source: a male donor with ankylosing spondylitis or in good health (not recorded which).

Note on this clonotype: This sequence may be a read error, since a much larger clone differs from it by one base. V is TRBV29-1 and J is TRBJ2-7; no firm D call. Germline CDR1 reads SQVTM; CDR2 reads ANQGSEA. Trimming left V 5 bases short and J 2 bases short, with 13 bases between. CDR3 size: 13 residues. CDR3 amino acids: CSVMMDGTYEQYF. DNA of the CDR3: TGCAGCGTTATGATGGACGGAACCTACGAGCAGTACTTC.

This clonotype showed up just a few times. The gene calls are TRBV7-6 and TRBJ1-1; D possibly corresponds to TRBD1 (5 bases). The germline gives CDR1 SGHVS, CDR2 FNYEAQ. Deletions cut 6 bases from V and 0 bases from J, with 8 bases between. The CDR3 is made up of 13 amino acids. The CDR3 DNA follows: TGTGCCAGCAGACCCAGGGTGAACACTGAAGCTTTCTTT. As protein: CASRPRVNTEAFF.

The chain couples TRBV20-1 to TRBJ1-5; 7 bases agree with TRBD1. V was pared by 5 bases and J by 4 bases, with 8 bases of the junction left unmatched. Per germline, CDR1 DFQATT and CDR2 SNEGSKA (reference sequence). The length of the CDR3 is 14 residues. DNA for the CDR3: TGCAGTGCTTCCGAGGGGGCAGTGAATCAGCCCCAGCATTTT. Its translation: CSASEGAVNQPQHF.

This clonotype was counted only a few times. The rearrangement joins TRBV5-6 to TRBJ2-5; D might be TRBD2 (6 bases). The germline V gene has CDR1 SGHDT and CDR2 YYEEEE. V lost 4 bases, J lost 1 base, and 8 bases lay in between. This CDR3 contains 13 residues. CDR3 sequence (DNA): TGTGCCAGCAGCCGCGGGACCCAAGAGACCCAGTACTTC. Protein: CASSRGTQETQYF.

CDR3 nucleotide sequence: TGCGCCAGCAGCTTGGCCCTAGCGGGGAACCAAGAGACCCAGTACTTC. Protein sequence: CASSLALAGNQETQYF. The chain combines TRBV5-1 with TRBJ2-5; 9 positions agree with TRBD2. The CDR3 covers 16 residues. Germline CDR1 is SGHRS and CDR2 is YFSETQ. V lost 0 bases and J lost 0; bases outside the gene matches: 3.

This clonotype turned up a few times. The chain uses TRBV27 and TRBJ2-1; D not resolved. Germline V gene sequence: CDR1 MNHEY, CDR2 SMNVEV (reference sequence). Deletions cut 0 bases from V and 0 bases from J, with 3 bases between. The CDR3 contains 14 residues. CDR3 loop: CASSLSHSYNEQFF. CDR3 sequence (DNA): TGTGCCAGCAGTTTATCCCACTCCTACAATGAGCAGTTCTTC.

This clonotype was counted only a few times. The rearrangement joins TRBV7-2 to TRBJ2-5; D gene ambiguous. CDR1 SGHTA and CDR2 FQGNSA come from the germline V gene. V was cut by 5 bases and J by 8 bases, with 15 bases left in between. This CDR3 has 13 amino acids. The CDR3 DNA sequence: TGTGCCAGCAGCCCCTACCTTGACCCTACCCAGTACTTC. This encodes CASSPYLDPTQYF.

This clonotype was found a few times. The rearrangement joins TRBV6-5 to TRBJ1-5; possible D gene TRBD1, 6 bases. The V gene's germline CDR1 is MNHEY and CDR2 SVGAGI. V lost 4 bases, J lost 3 bases, and 10 bases lay in between. The CDR3 length is 14 residues. In nucleotides, the CDR3 is TGTGCCAGCAGTTCTACAGGGACCAATCAGCCCCAGCATTTT. Translating it yields CASSSTGTNQPQHF.